This entry lists 22 T cell receptor beta chains sequenced from one sample in a study of regulatory T cells in long-lasting Graves disease. Documented time point: newly diagnosed GD, antithyroid drugs for less than 3 months. Extracted PBMC RNA gave rise to the TCR library. Assembly of TCR beta libraries relied on iRepertoire HTBI primers together with Arm-PCR of CDR3 regions. TCRdb reprocessed the multiplex PCR reads with MiXCR, giving one entry per CDR3 protein. The sample shows about 440,000 distinct CDR3 sequences, over 15% of them seen only once. These data were also filed under a second study, of T cells in Graves' hyperthyroidism and ophthalmopathy.

The sequencing used peripheral blood mononuclear cells (PBMCs), collected at new diagnosis, from a patient treated with antithyroid drugs. All receptors come from a woman aged 25-40 years with Graves disease.

There are a few counts of this clonotype. V gene TRBV25-1 combines with J gene TRBJ2-1, with a possible D match to TRBD1 (6 bases). This CDR3 is 14 amino acids long. Germline V gene lookup returns CDR1 MGHDK and CDR2 SYGVNS. V was cut by 10 bases and J by 10 bases, with 23 bases left in between. The DNA for the CDR3 is TGTGCCACCAGGGCAGGGGCTAGCCGGGACGAGCAGTTCTTC. Protein: CATRAGASRDEQFF.

This clonotype was counted ten times or more. The chain couples TRBV12-3 or TRBV12-4 to TRBJ1-1; D unresolved. The V end lost 6 bases, the J end lost 0 bases, and 14 bases lay between the germline ends. The CDR3 is made up of 15 amino acids. The CDR3 DNA follows: TGTGCCAGCAGCTCCGGGAGCAAGATGAACACTGAAGCTTTCTTT. Translation: CASSSGSKMNTEAFF.

This clonotype was observed many times. The rearrangement uses TRBV7-9 and TRBJ1-5; 7 bases fit TRBD1. J gave up 7 bases and V 5 bases, and 11 bases lay outside the gene matches. Germline V gene lookup returns CDR1 SEHNR and CDR2 FQNEAQ (reference sequence). The CDR3 contains 15 residues. CDR3 amino acids: CASSGGDSGRQPQHF. For the CDR3, the DNA is TGTGCCAGCAGCGGAGGGGACAGCGGTAGGCAGCCCCAGCATTTT.

The chain employs TRBV2 and TRBJ2-7; TRBD2 matches at 14 bases. Germline values: CDR1 SNHLY, CDR2 FYNNEI. This CDR3 spans 19 amino acids. The trim removed 4 bases at V and 4 bases at J, leaving 15 bases unmatched. CDR3 residues: CASSVPGLAGVRMPYEQYF. CDR3 nucleotides: TGTGCCAGCAGTGTACCGGGACTAGCGGGAGTCAGAATGCCTTACGAGCAGTACTTC.

This clonotype was detected only once. A much larger clone differs by one base, so this may be a read error. V gene TRBV20-1 combines with J gene TRBJ1-2, with no clear D. Germline V CDR1 and CDR2: DFQATT, SNEGSKA (reference sequence). CDR3 size: 14 residues. The CDR3 sequence is CSASDSRRTDGHTF. The CDR3 DNA reads TGCAGTGCTAGTGATAGTCGGAGAACGGATGGCCACACCTTC.

As concerns this clonotype: A far larger clone is only one base removed, so a read error is likely. The V call is TRBV12-3 or TRBV12-4, the J call TRBJ2-7, with TRBD2 matching over 9 bases. The CDR3 is made up of 14 amino acids. With V trimmed by 7 bases and J by 0 bases, 4 bases remained unmatched. The CDR3 region has the DNA TGTGCCAGCACCCATAGCGGGAGCTCCTACGAGCAGTACTTC. Protein product: CASTHSGSSYEQYF.

This clonotype was recorded at least ten times. CDR3 nucleotide sequence: TGTGCCAGCAGCATAACCCCTTCTTGGGGGAGCTCCTACAATGAGCAGTTCTTC. The encoded protein is CASSITPSWGSSYNEQFF. The rearrangement links TRBV7-2 to TRBJ2-1; D may be TRBD1 or TRBD2 (5 bases each). Germline V gives CDR1 SGHTA, CDR2 FQGNSA. Trimming pared 5 bases from V and 0 bases from J, leaving 20 bases between. The CDR3 covers 18 residues.

This clonotype was counted at least ten times. The rearrangement links TRBV11-2 to TRBJ1-2; no definite D call. This CDR3 comprises 15 residues. Germline-derived CDR1 and CDR2 are SGHAT and FQNNGV. The V end was cut by 2 bases, the J end by 8 bases, with 18 bases between. For the CDR3, the DNA is TGTGCCAGCAGCTTAAGTAGTGGTGAGAGGTACGGCTACACCTTC. Translation: CASSLSSGERYGYTF.

The chain carries TRBV19 and TRBJ2-1; unclear D gene. Per the germline V gene, CDR1 is LNHDA and CDR2 is SQIVND (reference sequence). CDR3 length: 15 amino acids. The V and J ends lost 3 bases and 10 bases respectively, with 19 bases between them. The CDR3 region has the DNA TGTGCCAGTAGTATGGTGGTAGCCATTTTAGGCGAGCAGTTCTTC. Translating it yields CASSMVVAILGEQFF.

This clonotype was seen a few times. A much larger clone differs by one base, so this may be a read error. J is TRBJ1-5 and V is TRBV12-3 or TRBV12-4; the D is unclear. The CDR3 spans 16 residues. V lost 8 bases and J lost 1, with 18 bases in between. In DNA form, the CDR3 reads TGTGCCAGCGGTCCCCCGGCGGGATGGAGCAATCAGCCCCAGCATTTT. As protein: CASGPPAGWSNQPQHF.

This clonotype was seen at least ten times. This chain connects TRBV20-1 to TRBJ2-7, with D possibly matching TRBD1 (6 bases). This CDR3 is 13 amino acids long. V lost 5 bases and J lost 2, with 13 bases in between. Looked up from germline, CDR1 is DFQATT and CDR2 is SNEGSKA (reference sequence). The CDR3 protein is CSAHRDLTYEQYF. CDR3 bases: TGCAGTGCTCACAGGGATCTGACCTACGAGCAGTACTTC.

This clonotype has a count of ten or more. V is TRBV7-8 and J is TRBJ2-1; 7 bases match TRBD1. V dropped 0 bases and J dropped 3; count of bases not matched to a gene: 8. In germline, CDR1 is SGHVS, CDR2 FQNEAQ. This CDR3 is built from 17 residues. As DNA, the CDR3 is TGTGCCAGCAGCTTAGCGACCGGGACAGTAGGCTACAATGAGCAGTTCTTC. It specifies CASSLATGTVGYNEQFF.

This clonotype was counted many times. V gene TRBV20-1 combines with J gene TRBJ1-1; TRBD1 might be the D (5 bases). Germline CDR1 is DFQATT and CDR2 is SNEGSKA (reference sequence). The germline V and J ends were trimmed by 2 bases and 5 bases, with 12 bases remaining between them. This CDR3 region has 13 residues. The CDR3 spells CSARKGTPTEAFF. For the CDR3, the DNA is TGCAGTGCTAGAAAAGGGACTCCTACTGAAGCTTTCTTT.

The table lists this clonotype with a few counts. The CDR3 region has the DNA TGTGCCAGTAGTAGTTGGGAGATTGAGCAGTACTTC. Encoded protein: CASSSWEIEQYF. The chain recombines TRBV19 with TRBJ2-7; the D gene is possibly TRBD2 (5 bases). The CDR3 contains 12 residues. Germline assignment: CDR1 LNHDA and CDR2 SQIVND (reference sequence). The V end lost 4 bases, the J end lost 7 bases, and 11 bases lay between the germline ends. Filled out from reference TRBV19 and TRBJ2-7, the complete variable domain reads DGGITQSPKYLFRKEGQNVTLSCEQNLNHDAMYWYRQDPGQGLRLIYYSQIVNDFQKGDIAEGYSVSREKKESFPLTVTSAQKNPTAFYLCASSSWEIEQYFGPGTRLTVT.

The chain has TRBV19 and TRBJ1-4; no reliable D call. Germline V CDR1 and CDR2: LNHDA, SQIVND (reference sequence). This CDR3 comprises 13 residues. V lost 5 bases and J lost 5, with 9 bases in between. In DNA, the CDR3 is TGTGCCAGTAGTCCAGAAGCCAATGAAAAACTGTTTTTT. Its translation: CASSPEANEKLFF.

The chain carries TRBV6-1 and TRBJ2-5; D is uncertain. This CDR3 region has 12 residues. Germline V gene lookup returns CDR1 MNHNS and CDR2 SASEGT. Trimming removed 11 bases at V and 2 bases at J, with 12 bases between. The CDR3 coding sequence is TGTGCCTCGAAGGGCCGTCAAGAGACCCAGTACTTC. This translates into CASKGRQETQYF.

This clonotype was observed a handful of times. The CDR3 region is CASRDRQNPYEQYF. Here the CDR3 DNA reads TGTGCCAGCAGGGACCGACAGAACCCCTACGAGCAGTACTTC. The chain joins TRBV5-4 to TRBJ2-7, with D tentatively TRBD1 (5 bases). Between the trimmed V and J ends, which lost 5 bases and 2 bases, there was a span of 14 bases. The CDR3 length is 14 residues. Looked up from germline, CDR1 is SGHNT and CDR2 is YYREEE (reference sequence).

This clonotype was seen at least ten times. This chain uses TRBV11-2 with TRBJ1-1; D is unclear. CDR3 size: 15 residues. CDR1 is SGHAT and CDR2 is FQNNGV in the germline V gene. V was shortened by 2 bases and J by 3 bases, with 13 bases between the two germline ends. The CDR3 sequence is CASSLKLTGDTEAFF. CDR3 sequence (DNA): TGTGCCAGCAGCTTAAAACTTACTGGGGACACTGAAGCTTTCTTT.

Many counts were recorded for this clonotype. This chain connects TRBV5-5 to TRBJ2-1, with a tentative D call TRBD1 (6 bases). V lost 2 bases to trimming and J lost 8 bases, with 8 bases between them. The CDR3 is 12 amino acids. CDR1 and CDR2 (germline): SGHKS, YYEKEE (reference sequence). This CDR3 is CASSFAGDEQFF. In nucleotides, the CDR3 is TGTGCCAGCAGCTTCGCAGGGGATGAGCAGTTCTTC.

The table lists this clonotype with many counts. This chain uses TRBV30 with TRBJ2-1, with D maybe TRBD2 (6 bases). The CDR3 is made up of 14 amino acids. With 4 bases removed from V and 15 bases from J, the gap between germline ends came to 25 bases. Looked up from germline, CDR1 is GTSNPN and CDR2 is SVGIG (reference sequence). CDR3 in DNA: TGTGCCTGGACTCCAGTCGGGACTTTAGATGGGGTGTTCTTC. Protein sequence: CAWTPVGTLDGVFF.

This clonotype was seen ten or more times. J is TRBJ2-7 and V is TRBV30; 7 positions agree with TRBD2. Trimming cost V 7 bases and J 3 bases; bases outside gene matches: 18. From germline, CDR1 is GTSNPN and CDR2 SVGIG (reference sequence). The CDR3 has 16 residues. The CDR3 is CALRGGRGSEVYEQYF. CDR3 bases: TGTGCCTTGCGGGGCGGGAGAGGGTCAGAGGTCTACGAGCAGTACTTC.

With regard to this clonotype: A far larger clone lies a single base away; this is likely a read error. This chain joins TRBV2 and TRBJ1-2; 8 bases fit TRBD1. Germline V gives CDR1 SNHLY, CDR2 FYNNEI. With V trimmed by 8 bases and J by 6 bases, 11 bases remained unmatched. There are 14 residues in the CDR3. DNA for the CDR3: TGTGCCAGCCGGGAGGCAGGGGGCTCGCATGGCTACACCTTC. This translates into CASREAGGSHGYTF.